What follows are 20 T cell receptor beta chains derived from one specimen sequenced in a study of blood T cell repertoires in COVID-19. Assay used: immunoSEQ multiplex PCR; TCRdb lists only in-frame clones, some missing. The sample contains about 48,000 clones, approximately 81% of which appear only once. The sample taken for sequencing was peripheral blood. The source of these receptors is a woman aged 60-70 years with acute or convalescent COVID-19.

The V and J genes are TRBV5-1 and TRBJ2-1, with 10 bases matching TRBD2. Germline V CDR1 and CDR2: SGHRS, YFSETQ. V gave up 0 bases and J gave up 6 bases; unmatched junction bases: 9. This CDR3 spans 17 amino acids. The CDR3 sequence: CASSLGAGGPLGNEQFF. Written as DNA, the CDR3 is TGCGCCAGCAGCTTGGGAGCGGGGGGGCCGTTGGGCAATGAGCAGTTCTTC.

J is TRBJ2-5 and V is TRBV5-8; tentatively, D is TRBD1 (6 bases). The CDR3 sequence is 16 residues long. Trimming left V 4 bases short and J 4 bases short, with 20 bases between. Germline V lookup: CDR1 SGHTS, CDR2 YDEGEE. The CDR3 sequence is CASSRKFGQWGETQYF. DNA for the CDR3: TGTGCCAGCAGCCGGAAGTTCGGACAGTGGGGAGAGACCCAGTACTTC.

V and J are TRBV7-2 and TRBJ2-7; D may be TRBD2 (6 bases). The CDR3 has 16 amino acids. The ends were cut back, 0 bases at V and 4 bases at J, with 16 bases in the middle. Germline values: CDR1 SGHTA, CDR2 FQGNSA. In nucleotides, the CDR3 is TGTGCCAGCAGCTTAGCGCGGGGCCGGGACGGGTACGAGCAGTACTTC. Encoded protein: CASSLARGRDGYEQYF.

This chain joins TRBV2 and TRBJ1-2; unclear D gene. The CDR3 spans 13 residues. Germline V CDR1 and CDR2: SNHLY, FYNNEI. V was shortened by 6 bases and J by 8 bases, with 16 bases between the two germline ends. CDR3 bases: TGTGCCAGCAGCGACGGGAGAGGAGCGGGCTACACCTTC. It specifies CASSDGRGAGYTF.

The CDR3 DNA reads TGTGCCAGCAGCTATAGCGGGGCTAAAGGGACCGGGGAGCTGTTTTTT. It encodes CASSYSGAKGTGELFF. The chain combines TRBV7-2 with TRBJ2-2, with 8 bases identical to TRBD2. Germline lookup yields CDR1 SGHTA and CDR2 FQGNSA. V dropped 4 bases and J dropped 5; count of bases not matched to a gene: 9. There are 16 residues in the CDR3.

In regard to this clone: The junction departs from the called germline gene at one end, perhaps through a read error. The chain links TRBV7-7 to TRBJ2-1; tentatively, D is TRBD2 (6 bases). Germline V lookup: CDR1 SSHAT, CDR2 FNYEAQ (reference sequence). This CDR3 comprises 15 residues. CDR3 nucleotides: TGTGCTAGCAGCTTAGGAGGGCTAGCGAGCAATGAGCAGTTCTTC. This sequence encodes CASSLGGLASNEQFF.

This rearrangement joins TRBV5-6 to TRBJ1-6; D uncertain. CDR1 is SGHDT, CDR2 YYEEEE, per germline. Trimming took 0 bases from V and 8 from J, leaving 15 bases between them. CDR3 size: 16 residues. CDR3 sequence reads: CASSLALGSGDSPLHF. The CDR3 coding sequence is TGTGCCAGCAGCTTGGCACTCGGGTCCGGCGATTCACCCCTCCACTTT.

In this sample, this clone turned up once. CDR3 in amino acids: CASTPNADYNSPLHF. CDR3 DNA: TGTGCCAGCACCCCAAACGCGGACTATAATTCACCCCTCCACTTT. The chain couples TRBV27 to TRBJ1-6; D not resolved. Trimming cost V 7 bases and J 3 bases, with 13 bases left between them. CDR3 length: 15 amino acids. Germline values: CDR1 MNHEY, CDR2 SMNVEV (reference sequence).

This sequence joins TRBV11-2 and TRBJ2-1; 8 bases align to TRBD1. Germline V gene data show CDR1 as SGHAT and CDR2 as FQNNGV. J was trimmed by 12 bases and V by 5 bases; bases with no gene match: 12. This CDR3 comprises 14 residues. The CDR3 nucleotides read TGTGCCAGCAGCGCACGCACAACAGGGGGAGGGCAGTTCTTC. It yields the protein CASSARTTGGGQFF.

The J gene is TRBJ2-1, the V gene TRBV9, with 8 bases lining up with TRBD2. The V and J ends lost 2 bases and 9 bases, in that order; junction bases with no gene match: 1. This CDR3 contains 12 residues. The germline V gene has CDR1 SGDLS and CDR2 YYNGEE. CDR3 amino acids: CASSVLAGEQFF. CDR3 DNA: TGTGCCAGCAGCGTGCTAGCGGGTGAGCAGTTCTTC. The full variable domain, with the rest looked up from reference TRBV9 and TRBJ2-1, is DSGVTQTPKHLITATGQRVTLRCSPRSGDLSVYWYQQSLDQGLQFLIQYYNGEERAKGNILERFSAQQFPDLHSELNLSSLELGDSALYFCASSVLAGEQFFGPGTRLTVL.

This chain links TRBV6-5 with TRBJ1-1, with D maybe TRBD1 (5 bases). This CDR3 region has 14 residues. V lost 7 bases and J lost 1, with 13 bases in between. Germline values: CDR1 MNHEY, CDR2 SVGAGI. CDR3: CASKLPGQNTEAFF. CDR3 DNA sequence: TGTGCCAGCAAATTACCTGGACAGAACACTGAAGCTTTCTTT.

J is TRBJ2-5 and V is TRBV11-2; the D gene is possibly TRBD1 (6 bases). The V end lost 1 base, the J end lost 3 bases, and 12 bases lay between the germline ends. The CDR3 is 15 amino acids. Looked up from germline, CDR1 is SGHAT and CDR2 is FQNNGV. CDR3 region: CASSLGGHQKETQYF. In nucleotides, the CDR3 is TGTGCCAGCAGCTTAGGGGGGCATCAAAAAGAGACCCAGTACTTC.

J is TRBJ2-7 and V is TRBV7-3, with 10 bases lining up with TRBD2. Germline V lookup: CDR1 SGHTA, CDR2 FQGTGA. The CDR3 spans 14 residues. J gave up 2 bases and V 5 bases, and 3 bases lay outside the gene matches. The CDR3 nucleotides read TGTGCCAGCAGCGCACTAGCGGGACCCTACGAGCAGTACTTC. It codes for CASSALAGPYEQYF.

The J gene is TRBJ2-2, the V gene TRBV27, with D perhaps matching TRBD1 (5 bases). This CDR3 spans 14 amino acids. V was shortened by 3 bases and J by 1 base, with 6 bases between the two germline ends. Germline loops: CDR1 MNHEY, CDR2 SMNVEV (reference sequence). The CDR3 spells CASSFDRNTGELFF. The CDR3 DNA is TGTGCCAGCAGTTTCGACAGGAACACCGGGGAGCTGTTTTTT.

The rearrangement links TRBV7-2 to TRBJ2-5; tentative D call: TRBD1 (6 bases). The length of the CDR3 is 14 residues. Germline V gene data show CDR1 as SGHTA and CDR2 as FQGNSA. V lost 4 bases, J lost 2 bases, and 11 bases lay in between. For the CDR3, the DNA is TGTGCCAGCAGCTCAGGGACATTACAAGAGACCCAGTACTTC. This gives the protein CASSSGTLQETQYF.

DNA of the CDR3: TGTGCCAGCAGCACTGCCGGGACAGGGGTTTCCAATGAGCAGTTCTTC. It encodes CASSTAGTGVSNEQFF. The gene calls are TRBV21-1 and TRBJ2-1; the table calls TRBD1, which could not be checked here. TRBV21-1 is classified as a pseudogene. The CDR3 runs to 16 residues.

The J gene is TRBJ2-5, the V gene TRBV29-1, with 9 bases lining up with TRBD1. The CDR3 has 20 residues. The germline V gene has CDR1 SQVTM and CDR2 ANQGSEA. J was trimmed by 5 bases and V by 6 bases; bases with no gene match: 28. This CDR3 is CSVANPAGTGPTHKKETQYF. CDR3 sequence (DNA): TGCAGCGTCGCTAATCCCGCCGGGACAGGGCCCACCCATAAGAAGGAGACCCAGTACTTC.

The chain carries TRBV3-1 (or the pseudogene TRBV3-2) and TRBJ2-5; weak D call: TRBD1 (6 bases). CDR1 is LGHDT, CDR2 YNNKEL, per germline (reference sequence). The germline V and J ends were trimmed by 5 bases and 5 bases, with 12 bases remaining between them. This CDR3 has 13 residues. The CDR3 DNA reads as TGTGCCAGCAGCGGGGGACAAGGGGAGACCCAGTACTTC. The encoded protein is CASSGGQGETQYF.

The CDR3 nucleotides read TGTGCCAGTAGTTCCCAGGGGGGACAGGGGGCTTCGGGCACCGGGGAGCTGTTTTTT. It is translated as CASSSQGGQGASGTGELFF. This chain connects TRBV19 to TRBJ2-2; TRBD1 matches 12 bases. Germline V CDR1 and CDR2: LNHDA, SQIVND (reference sequence). The CDR3 runs to 19 residues. Germline trimming cut 5 bases from V and 4 bases from J; bases unmatched to any gene: 14. Complete variable domain (other parts from reference TRBV19 and TRBJ2-2): DGGITQSPKYLFRKEGQNVTLSCEQNLNHDAMYWYRQDPGQGLRLIYYSQIVNDFQKGDIAEGYSVSREKKESFPLTVTSAQKNPTAFYLCASSSQGGQGASGTGELFFGEGSRLTVL.

The chain couples TRBV20-1 to TRBJ1-4, with D perhaps TRBD1 (6 bases). The germline V gene has CDR1 DFQATT and CDR2 SNEGSKA (reference sequence). This CDR3 region has 11 residues. V dropped 5 bases and J dropped 10 bases, with 11 bases sitting between them. In DNA form, the CDR3 reads TGCAGTGCTGCACACAGGGCAAAACTGTTTTTT. It encodes CSAAHRAKLFF.